This TCR beta chain was captured by sequencing in a study of blood T cell repertoires in COVID-19. The CDR3 is 14 residues long. V lost 3 bases, J lost 9 bases, and 12 bases lay in between. In germline, CDR1 is LNHDA, CDR2 SQIVND (reference sequence). Some clones are missing from TCRdb's copy, which holds only in-frame ones; the method was immunoSEQ multiplex PCR. The repertoire holds just over 350,000 clones, with 80% to 90% as singletons. What was sequenced was peripheral blood. The clonotype originates from a woman aged 55-69 years with COVID-19, enrolled during active disease. The V and J genes are TRBV19 and TRBJ1-6; tentative D call: TRBD1 (6 bases). CDR3 sequence reads: CASSMKQGASPLHF. The CDR3 bases are TGTGCCAGTAGTATGAAACAGGGAGCTTCACCCCTCCACTTT.